This is a list of T cell receptor beta chains from one sample in a study of T cell repertoires in cytomegalovirus infection. MiXCR, applied by TCRdb to the reads, yields one record per CDR3 protein. Here the sample spans 450,000 to 600,000 distinct CDR3 sequences, roughly 43% being singletons. What these receptors recognize is not known. Sequencing was performed on cultured PBMCs, taken from culture after CMV antigen stimulation. These receptor sequences come from a human donor in good health (CMV status not recorded). Some clones in this sample may be carry-over from other donors' samples. Both conserved end residues are part of each CDR3. The D gene is left open where the match is weak. A clone size is listed for some rows: how often the clone was seen (once, few, many), or a class if it is expanded.

TRBJ2-3 NA NA TRBV7-2 TGTGCCAGCAGCCTGGGCCAGCTAGATACGCAGTATTTT CASSLGQLDTQYF
TRBJ2-1 NA TRBD1 TRBV7-4 TGTGCCAGCAGCTCCAGCCGGGACAGGGGCAATGAGCAGTTCTTC CASSSSRDRGNEQFF
TRBJ2-5 NA TRBD1 TRBV6-5 TGTGCCAGCAGTACATCGACAGGGGGCGCGGAGACCCAGTACTTC CASSTSTGGAETQYF
TRBJ1-5 NA NA TRBV5-6 TGTGCCAGCAGCCGGGGGCCTCTCTCCGGGAGCAATCAGCCCCAGCATTTT CASSRGPLSGSNQPQHF
TRBJ1-1 NA TRBD1 TRBV6-5 TGTGCCAGCAGTTCGGGGACAGGGGTGAGGAACACTGAAGCTTTCTTT CASSSGTGVRNTEAFF
TRBJ2-7 many TRBD1 TRBV7-9 TGTGCCAGCAGCTCTGGGACAGCCCTGAGTCTCTACGAGCAGTACTTC CASSSGTALSLYEQYF
TRBJ2-6 NA NA TRBV7-9 TGTGCCAGCAGCTTAGTAGGTCCGCCCGGGGCCAACGTCCTGACTTTC CASSLVGPPGANVLTF
TRBJ1-1 few TRBD1 TRBV11-2 TGTGCCAGCAGGATTGGGGGACAGGGGAGGAACACTGAAGCTTTCTTT CASRIGGQGRNTEAFF
TRBJ1-2 NA NA TRBV11-2 TGTGCCAGCAGCTCCCCCCGGGGGACCGGCCTGCGCTACACCTTC CASSSPRGTGLRYTF
TRBJ2-3 NA NA TRBV20-1 TGCAGTGCTGAAAACAGGAGGAGTACAGATACGCAGTATTTT CSAENRRSTDTQYF
TRBJ2-1 NA NA TRBV11-2 TGTGCCAGCAGCAGCAGGGTTGGCCCTTTCTACAATGAGCAGTTCTTC CASSSRVGPFYNEQFF
TRBJ1-4 few NA TRBV28 TGTGCCAGCAGTTTAATCCCCGGGGCTAAACTGTTTTTT CASSLIPGAKLFF
TRBJ2-7 NA TRBD1 TRBV4-3 TGCGCCAGCAGCCAAAAAACAGGGGACGAGCAGTACTTC CASSQKTGDEQYF
TRBJ1-5 few TRBD1 TRBV6-1 TGTGCCAGCAGCTCCTGGACAGGCTGGCCCCAGCATTTT CASSSWTGWPQHF
TRBJ2-5 NA TRBD1 TRBV28 TGTGCCAGCAGTGCCTTGGGGACAGACAAAGAGACCCAGTACTTC CASSALGTDKETQYF
TRBJ1-1 NA NA TRBV4-2 TGTGCCAGCAGCCAAGAATGGGAGCCCATAGGGGACACTGAAGCTTTCTTT CASSQEWEPIGDTEAFF
TRBJ1-5 few NA TRBV7-2 TGTGCCAGCAGCTTAACGGGGAATAGCAATCAGCCCCAGCATTTT CASSLTGNSNQPQHF
TRBJ1-5 few NA TRBV7-6 TGTGCCAGCAGCGCCCAGGGGTACGGCAATCAGCCCCAGCATTTT CASSAQGYGNQPQHF
TRBJ2-7 many TRBD2 TRBV7-9 TGTGCCAGCAGCTCCGGGACTAGCGGCTACGAGCAGTACTTC CASSSGTSGYEQYF
TRBJ2-3 NA NA TRBV18 TGTGCCAGCTCACCTCGCAGGGGGGGCAGTGGAGATACGCAGTATTTT CASSPRRGGSGDTQYF
TRBJ2-4 NA TRBD1 TRBV27 TGTGCCAGCAGTTGGACAGGGGGCAAGGCCAAAAACATTCAGTACTTC CASSWTGGKAKNIQYF
TRBJ2-2 NA TRBD2 TRBV11-1 TGTGCCAGCAGCCCTCCGAGCGGGGGGTTGAACGGGGAGCTGTTTTTT CASSPPSGGLNGELFF
TRBJ1-1 NA TRBD1 TRBV5-1 TGCGCCAGCAGCTTGGAGACAGGGAGCGCTGAAGCTTTCTTT CASSLETGSAEAFF
TRBJ2-3 NA TRBD2 TRBV7-8 TGTGCCAGCAGCGCCCGACTAGCGGGAGTGTCATCGCAGTATTTT CASSARLAGVSSQYF
TRBJ2-3 once NA TRBV12-3/TRBV12-4 TGTGCCAGCACTGGTCGTAGGGGTTTCAGACCCAAGTACACAGATACGCAGTATTTT CASTGRRGFRPKYTDTQYF
TRBJ2-1 NA NA TRBV12-3/TRBV12-4 TGTGCCAGCAGCAAGGTATACGAGCAGTTCTTC CASSKVYEQFF
TRBJ2-1 NA NA TRBV4-3 TGCGCCAGCAGCCAAGATAAGCGCAGCTCCTACAATGAGCAGTTCTTC CASSQDKRSSYNEQFF
TRBJ2-3 NA TRBD2 TRBV5-1 TGCGCCAGCAGCTTGAGAGGACTAGGGTCGCTCAATACGCAGTATTTT CASSLRGLGSLNTQYF
TRBJ1-3 many TRBD1 TRBV7-6 TGTGCCAGCAGCTTAAGACAGGGGGCCTCTGGAAACACCATATATTTT CASSLRQGASGNTIYF
TRBJ2-3 NA NA TRBV7-2 TGTGCCAGCAGCTTAGTTGGGGGCTATACGCAGTATTTT CASSLVGGYTQYF
TRBJ2-3 NA NA TRBV19 TGTGCCAGTAGTATGGGGGCTAGCCAAACGCAGTATTTT CASSMGASQTQYF
TRBJ2-7 few TRBD2 TRBV6-2/TRBV6-3 TGTGCCAGCAGTTACCGAGGGAGGGACGCTCCCTACGAGCAGTACTTC CASSYRGRDAPYEQYF
TRBJ1-5 few NA TRBV7-8 TGTGCCAGCAGTTCTGACGGAAATAGCAATCAGCCCCAGCATTTT CASSSDGNSNQPQHF
TRBJ2-1 once TRBD1 TRBV6-5 TGTGCCAGCGGTCCGGGACAGGGGGAGGATGAGCAGTTCTTC CASGPGQGEDEQFF
TRBJ2-3 NA NA TRBV20-1 TGCAGTGCTAGAGGGACATCGACTAGCACAGATACGCAGTATTTT CSARGTSTSTDTQYF
TRBJ2-7 NA NA TRBV5-4 TGTGCCAGCAGTTTAGGACGATCTCAGACCTACGAGCAGTACTTC CASSLGRSQTYEQYF
TRBJ2-1 few NA TRBV11-3 TGTGCCAGCTCCGCCCGAGCTACCTACAATGAGCAGTTCTTC CASSARATYNEQFF
TRBJ1-1 many NA TRBV28 TGTGCCAGCAGTTTCTCGAACACTGAAGCTTTCTTT CASSFSNTEAFF
TRBJ2-5 few NA TRBV7-6 TGTGCCAGCAGCTCCGAATTGGAGACCCAGTACTTC CASSSELETQYF
TRBJ2-5 few NA TRBV19 TGTGCCAGTAGTATCCCAGGGAGAACCCAGTACTTC CASSIPGRTQYF
TRBJ2-5 NA NA TRBV27 TGTGCCAGCAGTCCCAGGCGTCGGGAGACCCAGTACTTC CASSPRRRETQYF
TRBJ2-2 NA TRBD2 TRBV4-3 TGCGCCAGCAGTCCGACTAGCTTTTACACCGGGGAGCTGTTTTTT CASSPTSFYTGELFF
TRBJ2-5 few NA TRBV27 TGTGCCAGCAGTTTACAGCGGTCTTCGATAGAGACCCAGTACTTC CASSLQRSSIETQYF
TRBJ1-5 few NA TRBV12-3/TRBV12-4 TGTGCCAGCAGTCCAAAAGCGTTCGGTCAGCCCCAGCATTTT CASSPKAFGQPQHF
TRBJ2-3 NA NA TRBV11-2 TGTGCCAGCAGCTTAGAAGGGACCTCAGACACAGATACGCAGTATTTT CASSLEGTSDTDTQYF
TRBJ2-3 NA NA TRBV10-2 TGCGCCAGCAAAGACTCCTCCACAGATACGCAGTATTTT CASKDSSTDTQYF
TRBJ2-7 NA TRBD1 TRBV7-4 TGTGCCAGCAGCCCCCCCTCCGGGACAGGAGTCTACGAGCAGTACTTC CASSPPSGTGVYEQYF
TRBJ2-7 NA TRBD2 TRBV7-8 TGTGCCAGTCAACCCCTCGGTGGACTAGCGACCTACGAGCAGTACTTC CASQPLGGLATYEQYF
TRBJ1-6 few NA TRBV4-2 TGTGCCAGCAGCCAAATCGGGACGACCATACCCACACCCCTCCACTTT CASSQIGTTIPTPLHF
TRBJ1-1 NA TRBD1 TRBV7-2 TGTGCCAGCAGTCGTGACAGGGACACTGAAGCTTTCTTT CASSRDRDTEAFF
TRBJ2-7 NA NA TRBV12-3/TRBV12-4 TGTGCCAGCAGTTTAAAACACGACACCTACGAGCAGTACTTC CASSLKHDTYEQYF
TRBJ1-2 NA NA TRBV11-2 TGTGCCAGCAGCTTTGGCATCTCTGGCTACACCTTC CASSFGISGYTF
TRBJ1-3 few NA TRBV7-2 TGTGCCAGCAGTGTCGGGCATGTAATCGGAAACACCATATATTTT CASSVGHVIGNTIYF
TRBJ2-7 few NA TRBV19 TGTGCCAGTAGCACCGATTGGACAGACCACGAGCAGTACTTC CASSTDWTDHEQYF
TRBJ2-1 NA NA TRBV11-2 TGTGCCAGCAGCTCCTACATAGGTCTCTCCAATGAGCAGTTCTTC CASSSYIGLSNEQFF
TRBJ1-2 few TRBD1 TRBV6-1 TGTGCCAGCAGTGATCACAGGGGGCGCGATGGCTACACCTTC CASSDHRGRDGYTF
TRBJ2-1 few NA TRBV7-8 TGTGCCAGCAGCCCTCCGCGGCGATCTCCCAATGAGCAGTTCTTC CASSPPRRSPNEQFF
TRBJ1-5 NA NA TRBV28 TGTGCCAGCAGCAATACCAGGGGTCAGCCCCAGCATTTT CASSNTRGQPQHF
TRBJ2-5 NA NA TRBV19 TGTGCCAGTAGTTCCAGGGGCGGAATTCAAGAGACCCAGTACTTC CASSSRGGIQETQYF
TRBJ1-5 NA NA TRBV4-1 TGCGCCAGCAGCCAAGTTGACTACTCCCGCAATCAGCCCCAGCATTTT CASSQVDYSRNQPQHF